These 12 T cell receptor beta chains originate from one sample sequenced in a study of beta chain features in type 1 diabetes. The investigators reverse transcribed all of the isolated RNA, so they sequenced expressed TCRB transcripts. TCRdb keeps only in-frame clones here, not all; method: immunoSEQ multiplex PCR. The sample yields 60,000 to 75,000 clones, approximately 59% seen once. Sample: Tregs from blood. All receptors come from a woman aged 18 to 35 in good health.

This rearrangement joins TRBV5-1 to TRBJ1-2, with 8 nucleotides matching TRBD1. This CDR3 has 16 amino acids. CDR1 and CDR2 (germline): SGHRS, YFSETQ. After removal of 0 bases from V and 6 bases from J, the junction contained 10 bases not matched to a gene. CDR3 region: CASSLEFGQGYNGYTF. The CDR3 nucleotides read TGCGCCAGCAGCTTGGAGTTTGGACAGGGTTACAATGGCTACACCTTC. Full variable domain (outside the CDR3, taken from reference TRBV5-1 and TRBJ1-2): KAGVTQTPRYLIKTRGQQVTLSCSPISGHRSVSWYQQTPGQGLQFLFEYFSETQRNKGNFPGRFSGRQFSNSRSEMNVSTLELGDSALYLCASSLEFGQGYNGYTFGSGTRLTVV.

The CDR3 sequence: CASSLTKSSYEQYF. As DNA, the CDR3 is TGCGCCAGCAGCCTAACTAAGAGCTCCTACGAGCAGTACTTC. The chain carries TRBV4-1 and TRBJ2-7; the D is unclear. CDR1 is MGHRA, CDR2 YSYEKL, per germline. The CDR3 totals 14 residues. Between the trimmed V and J ends, which lost 4 bases and 0 bases, there was a span of 10 bases.

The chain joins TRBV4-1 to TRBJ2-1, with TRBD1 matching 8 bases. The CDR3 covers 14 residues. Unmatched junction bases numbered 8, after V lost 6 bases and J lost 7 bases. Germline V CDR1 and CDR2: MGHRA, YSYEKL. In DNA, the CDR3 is TGCGCCAGCAGTGGGCAGGGGGCGTTTAATGAGCAGTTCTTC. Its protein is CASSGQGAFNEQFF.

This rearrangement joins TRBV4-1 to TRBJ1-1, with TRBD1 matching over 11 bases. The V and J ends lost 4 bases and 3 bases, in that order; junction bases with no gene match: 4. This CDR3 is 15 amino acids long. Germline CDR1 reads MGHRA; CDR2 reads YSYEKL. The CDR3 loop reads CASSLPDRGHTEAFF. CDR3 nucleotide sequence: TGCGCCAGCAGCCTACCGGACAGGGGGCACACTGAAGCTTTCTTT.

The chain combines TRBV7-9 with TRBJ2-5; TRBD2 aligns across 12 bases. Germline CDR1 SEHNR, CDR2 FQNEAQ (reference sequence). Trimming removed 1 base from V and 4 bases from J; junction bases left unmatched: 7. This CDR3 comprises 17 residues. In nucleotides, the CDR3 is TGTGCCAGCAGCTTAGTTCGGACTAGCGGGATCCGAGAGACCCAGTACTTC. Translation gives CASSLVRTSGIRETQYF.

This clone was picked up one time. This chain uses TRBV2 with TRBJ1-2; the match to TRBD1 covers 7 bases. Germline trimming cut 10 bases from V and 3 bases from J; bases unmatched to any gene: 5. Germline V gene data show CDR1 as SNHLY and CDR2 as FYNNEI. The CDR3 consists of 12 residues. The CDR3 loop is CATGQVDYGYTF. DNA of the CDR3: TGTGCCACCGGACAGGTGGACTATGGCTACACCTTC.

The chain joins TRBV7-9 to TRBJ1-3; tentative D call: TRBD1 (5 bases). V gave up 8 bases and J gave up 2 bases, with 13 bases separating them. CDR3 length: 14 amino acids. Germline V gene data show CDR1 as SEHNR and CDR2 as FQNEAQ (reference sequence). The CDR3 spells CASLPRGTGNTIYF. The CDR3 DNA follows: TGTGCCAGCCTACCCCGGGGGACTGGAAACACCATATATTTT.

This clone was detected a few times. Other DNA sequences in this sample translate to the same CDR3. The CDR3 loop is CASSLTGGPAGGTQYF. CDR3 DNA: TGTGCCAGCAGCTTAACGGGGGGGCCGGCGGGGGGGACCCAGTACTTC. This chain uses TRBV7-2 with TRBJ2-5; 8 nucleotides line up with TRBD2. This CDR3 has 16 amino acids. V trimming: 2 bases; J trimming: 7 bases; junction bases outside the gene matches: 12. Per the germline V gene, CDR1 is SGHTA and CDR2 is FQGNSA.

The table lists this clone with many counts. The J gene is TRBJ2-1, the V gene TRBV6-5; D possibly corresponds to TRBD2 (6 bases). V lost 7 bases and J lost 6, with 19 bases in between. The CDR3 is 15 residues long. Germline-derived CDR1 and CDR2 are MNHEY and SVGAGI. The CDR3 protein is CASIGKISGSNEQFF. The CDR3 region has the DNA TGTGCCAGCATCGGAAAAATCAGCGGGTCCAATGAGCAGTTCTTC.

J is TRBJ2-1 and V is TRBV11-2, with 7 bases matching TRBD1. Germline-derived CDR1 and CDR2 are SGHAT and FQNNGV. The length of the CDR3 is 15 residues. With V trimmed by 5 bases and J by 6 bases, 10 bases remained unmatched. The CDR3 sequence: CASSEGQLVSNEQFF. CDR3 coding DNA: TGTGCCAGCAGCGAGGGACAGCTCGTTTCCAATGAGCAGTTCTTC.

CDR3 nucleotide sequence: TGCGCCAGCAGTCCGCGTGGCGGGGCGACACAAGAGACCCAGTACTTC. As protein: CASSPRGGATQETQYF. The chain uses TRBV23-1 and TRBJ2-5, with D perhaps TRBD2 (6 bases). TRBV23-1 is filed as an ORF, its function uncertain. This CDR3 comprises 16 residues. V was trimmed by 4 bases and J by 2 bases, leaving 17 bases between them.

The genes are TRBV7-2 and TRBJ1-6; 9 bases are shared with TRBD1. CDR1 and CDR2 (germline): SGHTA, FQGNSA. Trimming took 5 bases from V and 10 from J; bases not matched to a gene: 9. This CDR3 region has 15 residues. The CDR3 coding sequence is TGTGCCAGCAGCATCGGACAGGGGAGTCAGTCACCCCTCCACTTT. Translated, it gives CASSIGQGSQSPLHF.